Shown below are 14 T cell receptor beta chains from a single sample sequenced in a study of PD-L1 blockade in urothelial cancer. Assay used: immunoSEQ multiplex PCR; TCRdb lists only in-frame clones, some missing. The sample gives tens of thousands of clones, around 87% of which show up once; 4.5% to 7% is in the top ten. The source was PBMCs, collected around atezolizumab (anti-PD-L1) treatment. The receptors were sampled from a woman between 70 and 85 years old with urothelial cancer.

The CDR3 DNA sequence: TGCAGCGTTGGTAAGGGGGTGAAGTACAATGAGCAGTTCTTC. It encodes CSVGKGVKYNEQFF. The chain links TRBV29-1 to TRBJ2-1; the D gene is possibly TRBD1 (6 bases). The CDR3 length is 14 residues. Trimming stripped 4 bases from V and 4 bases from J, with 14 bases between. Germline V gene sequence: CDR1 SQVTM, CDR2 ANQGSEA.

The CDR3 DNA reads TGCGCCAGCAGCCTAGAGACAGGGGCTACGAACACCGGGGAGCTGTTTTTT. Encoded protein: CASSLETGATNTGELFF. This chain connects TRBV4-1 to TRBJ2-2, with 8 bases fitting TRBD1. The V gene end was trimmed by 4 bases and the J gene end by 0 bases; junction bases not matched to a gene: 7. Germline loops: CDR1 MGHRA, CDR2 YSYEKL. This CDR3 spans 17 amino acids.

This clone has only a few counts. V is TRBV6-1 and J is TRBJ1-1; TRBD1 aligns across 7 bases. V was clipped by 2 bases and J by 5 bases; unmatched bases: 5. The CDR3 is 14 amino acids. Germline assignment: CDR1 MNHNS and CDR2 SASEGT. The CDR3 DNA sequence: TGTGCCAGCAGTGAATTCCGGGGACAGACTGAAGCTTTCTTT. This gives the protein CASSEFRGQTEAFF.

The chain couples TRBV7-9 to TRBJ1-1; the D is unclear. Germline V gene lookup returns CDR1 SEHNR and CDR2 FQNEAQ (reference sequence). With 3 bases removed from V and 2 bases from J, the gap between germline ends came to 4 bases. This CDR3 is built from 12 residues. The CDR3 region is CASSFSNTEAFF. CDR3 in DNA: TGTGCCAGCAGCTTCAGTAACACTGAAGCTTTCTTT.

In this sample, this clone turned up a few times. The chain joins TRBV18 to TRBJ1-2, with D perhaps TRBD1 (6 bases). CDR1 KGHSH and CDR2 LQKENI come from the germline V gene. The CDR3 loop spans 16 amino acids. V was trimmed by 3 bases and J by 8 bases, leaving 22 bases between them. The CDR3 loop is CASSPPGPGERYGYTF. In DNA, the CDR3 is TGTGCCAGCTCACCCCCGGGGCCAGGGGAGAGGTACGGCTACACCTTC.

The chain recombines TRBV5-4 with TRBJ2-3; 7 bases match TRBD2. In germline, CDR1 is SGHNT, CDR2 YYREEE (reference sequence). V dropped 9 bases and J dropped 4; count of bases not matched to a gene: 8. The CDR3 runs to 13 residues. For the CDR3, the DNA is TGTGCCACCAAGGCGGGAGCCCCAGATACGCAGTATTTT. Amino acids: CATKAGAPDTQYF.

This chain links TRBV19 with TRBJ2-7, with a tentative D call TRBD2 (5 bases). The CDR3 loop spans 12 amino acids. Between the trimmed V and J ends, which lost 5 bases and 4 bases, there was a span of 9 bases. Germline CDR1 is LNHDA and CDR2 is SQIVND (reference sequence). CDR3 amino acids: CASSELGYEQYF. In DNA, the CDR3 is TGTGCCAGTAGTGAACTAGGTTACGAGCAGTACTTC.

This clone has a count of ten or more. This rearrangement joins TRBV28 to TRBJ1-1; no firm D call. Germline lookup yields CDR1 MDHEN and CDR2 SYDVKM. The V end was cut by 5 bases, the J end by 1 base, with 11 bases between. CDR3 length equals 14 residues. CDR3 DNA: TGTGCCAGCAGTCCCGGACGGGAGAACACTGAAGCTTTCTTT. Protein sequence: CASSPGRENTEAFF.

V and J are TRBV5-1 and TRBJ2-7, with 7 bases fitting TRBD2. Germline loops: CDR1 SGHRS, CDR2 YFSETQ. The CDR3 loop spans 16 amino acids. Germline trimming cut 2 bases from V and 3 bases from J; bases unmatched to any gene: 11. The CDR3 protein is CASSFGRSPSGYEQYF. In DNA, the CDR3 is TGCGCCAGCAGCTTCGGCCGTTCCCCTAGCGGCTACGAGCAGTACTTC.

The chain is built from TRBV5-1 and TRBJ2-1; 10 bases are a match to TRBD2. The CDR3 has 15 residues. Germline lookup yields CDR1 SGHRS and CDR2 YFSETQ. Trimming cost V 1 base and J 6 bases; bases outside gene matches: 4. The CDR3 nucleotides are TGCGCCAGCAGCTTGCGGGCTAGCGGGGGCAATGAGCAGTTCTTC. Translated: CASSLRASGGNEQFF.

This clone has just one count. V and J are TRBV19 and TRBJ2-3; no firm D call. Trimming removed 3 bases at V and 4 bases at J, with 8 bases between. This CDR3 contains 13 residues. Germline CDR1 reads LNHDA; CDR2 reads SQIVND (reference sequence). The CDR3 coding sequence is TGTGCCAGTAGTATGTTGGGCGCAGATACGCAGTATTTT. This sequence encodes CASSMLGADTQYF.

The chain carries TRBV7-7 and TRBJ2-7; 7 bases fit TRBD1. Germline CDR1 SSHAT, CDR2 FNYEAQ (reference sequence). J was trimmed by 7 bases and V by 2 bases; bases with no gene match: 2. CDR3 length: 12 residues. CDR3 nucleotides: TGTGCCAGCAGCTTATTACAGGGGGAGCAGTACTTC. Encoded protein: CASSLLQGEQYF.

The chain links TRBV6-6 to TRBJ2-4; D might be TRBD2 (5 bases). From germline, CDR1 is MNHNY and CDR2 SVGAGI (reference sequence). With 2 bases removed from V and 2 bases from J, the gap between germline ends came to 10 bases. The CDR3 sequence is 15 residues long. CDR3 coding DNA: TGTGCCAGCAGTTACCGCGGGCCCACCAAAAACATTCAGTACTTC. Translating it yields CASSYRGPTKNIQYF.

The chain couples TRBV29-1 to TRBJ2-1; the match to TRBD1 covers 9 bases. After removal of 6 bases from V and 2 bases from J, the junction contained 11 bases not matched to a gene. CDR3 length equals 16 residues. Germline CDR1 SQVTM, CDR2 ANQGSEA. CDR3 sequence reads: CSVPSGTGLTYNEQFF. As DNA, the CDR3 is TGCAGCGTACCGTCGGGGACAGGGCTTACCTACAATGAGCAGTTCTTC.